This T cell receptor beta chain is from a study of cytomegalovirus exposure and HLA in healthy donors. Findings of the study overall: The study labeled around 160 TCR beta chains cytomegalovirus-associated. Across HLA loci, a later analysis found differing TCR association rates, with DRB1 most and HLA-C fewest. Researchers left out some V segments, among them TRBV6-2 and TRBV6-3, as indistinguishable.

PCR was performed using 60 Vbeta and 13 Jbeta primers. The repertoire was sequenced with immunoSEQ multiplex PCR; TCRdb's copy has only in-frame clones and lacks some. The table includes approximately 150,000 clones, roughly 80% detected once. This CDR3 contains 16 residues. Germline lookup yields CDR1 MNHEY and CDR2 SVGAGI. Trimming shortened V by 4 bases and J by 1 base, and 11 bases separated the two germline ends. To note about this clone: The target antigen is unknown.

The sequenced sample consisted of PBMCs. The TCR originated in a woman aged 45-59 years in good health and CMV-seropositive. The V call is TRBV6-5, the J call TRBJ2-6; D gene unclear. CDR3 DNA: TGTGCCAGCAGTTCCACAGCCCTATCTGGGGCCAACGTCCTGACTTTC. Its protein is CASSSTALSGANVLTF.